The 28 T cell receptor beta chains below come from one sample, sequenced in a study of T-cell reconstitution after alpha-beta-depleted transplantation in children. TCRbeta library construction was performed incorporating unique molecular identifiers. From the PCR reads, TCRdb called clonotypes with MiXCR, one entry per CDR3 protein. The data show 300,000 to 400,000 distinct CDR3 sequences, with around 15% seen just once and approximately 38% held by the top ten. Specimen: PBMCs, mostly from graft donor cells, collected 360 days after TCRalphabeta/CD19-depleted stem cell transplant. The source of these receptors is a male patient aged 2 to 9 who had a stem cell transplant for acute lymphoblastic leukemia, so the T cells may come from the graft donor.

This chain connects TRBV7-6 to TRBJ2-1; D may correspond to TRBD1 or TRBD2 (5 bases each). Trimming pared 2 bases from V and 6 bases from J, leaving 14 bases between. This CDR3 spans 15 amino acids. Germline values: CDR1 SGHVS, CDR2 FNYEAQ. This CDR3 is CASSLNYQRGNEQFF. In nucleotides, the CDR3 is TGTGCCAGCAGCTTAAACTACCAGAGGGGCAATGAGCAGTTCTTC.

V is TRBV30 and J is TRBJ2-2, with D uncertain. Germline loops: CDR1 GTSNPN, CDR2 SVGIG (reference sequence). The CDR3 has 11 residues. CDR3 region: CGEANTGELFF. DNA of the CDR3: TGTGGAGAAGCGAACACCGGGGAGCTGTTTTTT.

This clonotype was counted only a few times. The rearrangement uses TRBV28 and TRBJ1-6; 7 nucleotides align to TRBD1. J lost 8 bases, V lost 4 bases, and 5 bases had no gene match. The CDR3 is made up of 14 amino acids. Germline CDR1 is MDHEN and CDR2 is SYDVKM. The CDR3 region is CASSSETGYSPLHF. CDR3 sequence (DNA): TGTGCCAGCAGTTCAGAGACAGGGTATTCACCCCTCCACTTT.

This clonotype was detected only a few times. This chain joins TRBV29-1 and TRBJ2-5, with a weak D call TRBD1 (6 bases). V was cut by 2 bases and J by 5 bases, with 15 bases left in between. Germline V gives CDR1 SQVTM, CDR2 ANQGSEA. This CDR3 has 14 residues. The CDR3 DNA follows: TGCAGCGTTGAACCCCCTACAGGGCGGGAGACCCAGTACTTC. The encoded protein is CSVEPPTGRETQYF.

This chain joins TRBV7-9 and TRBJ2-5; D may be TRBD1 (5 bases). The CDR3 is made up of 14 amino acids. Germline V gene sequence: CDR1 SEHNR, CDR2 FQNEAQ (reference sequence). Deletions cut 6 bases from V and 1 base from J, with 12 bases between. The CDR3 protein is CASSPRVLQETQYF. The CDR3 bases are TGTGCCAGCAGTCCCAGGGTCCTCCAAGAGACCCAGTACTTC. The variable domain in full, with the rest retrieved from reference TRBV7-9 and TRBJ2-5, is DTGVSQNPRHKITKRGQNVTFRCDPISEHNRLYWYRQTLGQGPEFLTYFQNEAQLEKSRLLSDRFSAERPKGSFSTLEIQRTEQGDSAMYLCASSPRVLQETQYFGPGTRLLVL.

The CDR3 DNA is TGCAGCGTTGACCGAGGGCCTGAAGCTTTCTTT. This translates into CSVDRGPEAFF. The chain uses TRBV29-1 and TRBJ1-1; D uncertain. Trimming shortened V by 3 bases and J by 6 bases, and 8 bases separated the two germline ends. The CDR3 covers 11 residues. Germline V gene sequence: CDR1 SQVTM, CDR2 ANQGSEA.

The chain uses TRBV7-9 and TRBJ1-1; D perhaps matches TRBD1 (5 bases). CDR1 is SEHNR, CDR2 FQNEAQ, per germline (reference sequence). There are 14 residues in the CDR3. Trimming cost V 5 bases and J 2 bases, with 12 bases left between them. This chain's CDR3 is CASSLGVDNTEAFF. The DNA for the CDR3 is TGTGCCAGCAGCCTGGGGGTGGATAACACTGAAGCTTTCTTT.

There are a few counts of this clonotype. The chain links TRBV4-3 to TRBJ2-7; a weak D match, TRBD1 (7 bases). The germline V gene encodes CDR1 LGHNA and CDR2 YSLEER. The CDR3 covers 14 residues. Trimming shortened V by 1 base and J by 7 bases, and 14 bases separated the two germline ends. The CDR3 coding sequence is TGCGCCAGCAGCCAAGGACAGGGAGGAAGGGAGCAGTACTTC. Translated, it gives CASSQGQGGREQYF.

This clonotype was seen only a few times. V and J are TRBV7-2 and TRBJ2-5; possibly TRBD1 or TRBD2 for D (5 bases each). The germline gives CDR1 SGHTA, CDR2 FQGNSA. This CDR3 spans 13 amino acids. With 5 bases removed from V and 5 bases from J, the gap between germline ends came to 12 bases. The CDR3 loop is CASSRPGPETQYF. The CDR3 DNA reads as TGTGCCAGCAGCAGACCGGGACCCGAGACCCAGTACTTC.

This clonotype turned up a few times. The CDR3: CAISRTDPNYGYTF. The CDR3 bases are TGTGCCATCTCACGGACAGATCCTAACTATGGCTACACCTTC. The rearrangement links TRBV10-3 to TRBJ1-2, with D perhaps matching TRBD1 (6 bases). V was trimmed by 8 bases and J by 0 bases, leaving 13 bases between them. This CDR3 has 14 amino acids. CDR1 and CDR2 from the germline V gene are ENHRY and SYGVKD.

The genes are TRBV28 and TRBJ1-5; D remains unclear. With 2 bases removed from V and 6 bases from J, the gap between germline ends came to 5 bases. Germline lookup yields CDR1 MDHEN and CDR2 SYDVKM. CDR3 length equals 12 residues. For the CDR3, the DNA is TGTGCCAGCAGTTTAGGGCCTCAGCCCCAGCATTTT. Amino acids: CASSLGPQPQHF.

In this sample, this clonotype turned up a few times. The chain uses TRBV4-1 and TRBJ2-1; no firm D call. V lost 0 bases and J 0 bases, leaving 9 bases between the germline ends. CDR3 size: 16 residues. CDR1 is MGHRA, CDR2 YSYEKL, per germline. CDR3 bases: TGCGCCAGCAGCCAAGATACTCGCATCTCCTACAATGAGCAGTTCTTC. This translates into CASSQDTRISYNEQFF.

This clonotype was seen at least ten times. The CDR3 spells CASSQRISVTYNEQFF. DNA for the CDR3: TGCGCCAGCAGCCAACGAATTAGCGTTACCTACAATGAGCAGTTCTTC. The chain couples TRBV4-1 to TRBJ2-1; possibly TRBD2 for D (5 bases). Between the trimmed V and J ends, which lost 2 bases and 2 bases, there was a span of 13 bases. Germline loops: CDR1 MGHRA, CDR2 YSYEKL. The CDR3 has 16 residues.

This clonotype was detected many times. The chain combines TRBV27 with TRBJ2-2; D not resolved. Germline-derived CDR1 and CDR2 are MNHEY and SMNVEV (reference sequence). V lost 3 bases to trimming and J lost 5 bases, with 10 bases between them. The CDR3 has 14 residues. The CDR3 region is CASSFVHRTGELFF. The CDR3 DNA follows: TGTGCCAGCAGTTTTGTCCACAGAACCGGGGAGCTGTTTTTT.

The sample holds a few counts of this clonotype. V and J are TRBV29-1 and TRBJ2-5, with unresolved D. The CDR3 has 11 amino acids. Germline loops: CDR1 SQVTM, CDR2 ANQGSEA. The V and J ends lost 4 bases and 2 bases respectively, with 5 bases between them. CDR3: CSVVGQETQYF. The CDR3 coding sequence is TGCAGCGTTGTTGGACAAGAGACCCAGTACTTC.

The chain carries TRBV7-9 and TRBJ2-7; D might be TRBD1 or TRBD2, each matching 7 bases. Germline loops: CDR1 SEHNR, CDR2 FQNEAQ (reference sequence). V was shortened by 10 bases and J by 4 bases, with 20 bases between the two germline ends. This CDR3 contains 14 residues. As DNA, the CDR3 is TGTGCCATTCGCAGGGGGGGACTTGAGTACGAGCAGTACTTC. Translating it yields CAIRRGGLEYEQYF.

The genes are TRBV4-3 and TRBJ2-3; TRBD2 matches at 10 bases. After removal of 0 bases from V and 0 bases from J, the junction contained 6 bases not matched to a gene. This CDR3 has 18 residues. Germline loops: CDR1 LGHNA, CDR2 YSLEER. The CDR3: CASSQEPPLAGSTDTQYF. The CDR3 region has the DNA TGCGCCAGCAGCCAAGAACCCCCACTAGCGGGGAGCACAGATACGCAGTATTTT.

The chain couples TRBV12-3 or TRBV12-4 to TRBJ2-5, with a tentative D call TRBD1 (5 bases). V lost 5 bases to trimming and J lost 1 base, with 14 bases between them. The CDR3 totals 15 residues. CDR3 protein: CASSRIDSIQETQYF. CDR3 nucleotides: TGTGCCAGCAGTAGGATCGACAGTATCCAAGAGACCCAGTACTTC.

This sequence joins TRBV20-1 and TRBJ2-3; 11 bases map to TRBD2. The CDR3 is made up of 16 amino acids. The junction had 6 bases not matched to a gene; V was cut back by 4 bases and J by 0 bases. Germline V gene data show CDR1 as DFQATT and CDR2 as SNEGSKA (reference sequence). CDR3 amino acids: CSATLTSGTSTDTQYF. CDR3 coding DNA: TGCAGTGCTACCTTGACTAGCGGGACTAGCACAGATACGCAGTATTTT.

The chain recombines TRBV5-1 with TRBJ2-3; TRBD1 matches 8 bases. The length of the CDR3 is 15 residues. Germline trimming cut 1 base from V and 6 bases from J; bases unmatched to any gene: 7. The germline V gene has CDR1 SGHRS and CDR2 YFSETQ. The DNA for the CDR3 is TGCGCCAGCAGCTTGTGGGACAGGCCCGACGATACGCAGTATTTT. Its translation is CASSLWDRPDDTQYF. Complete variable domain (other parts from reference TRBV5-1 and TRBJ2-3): KAGVTQTPRYLIKTRGQQVTLSCSPISGHRSVSWYQQTPGQGLQFLFEYFSETQRNKGNFPGRFSGRQFSNSRSEMNVSTLELGDSALYLCASSLWDRPDDTQYFGPGTRLTVL.

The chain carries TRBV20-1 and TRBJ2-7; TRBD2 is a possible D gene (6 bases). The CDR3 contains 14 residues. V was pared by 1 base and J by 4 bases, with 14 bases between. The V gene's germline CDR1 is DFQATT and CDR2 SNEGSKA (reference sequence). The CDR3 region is CSARVTGEVYEQYF. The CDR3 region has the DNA TGCAGTGCTAGAGTGACGGGAGAAGTATACGAGCAGTACTTC.

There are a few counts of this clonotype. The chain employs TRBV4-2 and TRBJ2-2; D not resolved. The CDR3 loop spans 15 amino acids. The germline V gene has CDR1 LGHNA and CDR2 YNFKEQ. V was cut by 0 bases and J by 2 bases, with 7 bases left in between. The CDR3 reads CASSQEGRNTGELFF. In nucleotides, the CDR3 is TGTGCCAGCAGCCAAGAAGGCAGAAACACCGGGGAGCTGTTTTTT.

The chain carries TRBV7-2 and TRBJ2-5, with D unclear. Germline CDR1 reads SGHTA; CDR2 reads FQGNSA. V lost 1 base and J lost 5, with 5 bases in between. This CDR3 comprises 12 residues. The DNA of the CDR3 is TGTGCCAGCAGCTTAGTTGATGAGACCCAGTACTTC. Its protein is CASSLVDETQYF.

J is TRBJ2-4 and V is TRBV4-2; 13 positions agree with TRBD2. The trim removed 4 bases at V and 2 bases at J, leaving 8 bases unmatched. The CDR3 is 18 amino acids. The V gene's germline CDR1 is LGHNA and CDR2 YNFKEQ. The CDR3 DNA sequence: TGTGCCAGCAGCCGCGGACTAGCGGGAGTTGGTTCCAAAAACATTCAGTACTTC. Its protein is CASSRGLAGVGSKNIQYF.

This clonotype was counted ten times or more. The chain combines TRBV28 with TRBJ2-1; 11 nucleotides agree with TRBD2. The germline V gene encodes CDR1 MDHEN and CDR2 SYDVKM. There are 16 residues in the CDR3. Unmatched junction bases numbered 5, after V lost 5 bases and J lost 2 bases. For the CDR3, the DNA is TGTGCCAGCAGTGGGATTAGCGGGAGGGCCTACAATGAGCAGTTCTTC. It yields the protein CASSGISGRAYNEQFF. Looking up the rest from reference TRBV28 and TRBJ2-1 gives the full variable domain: DVKVTQSSRYLVKRTGEKVFLECVQDMDHENMFWYRQDPGLGLRLIYFSYDVKMKEKGDIPEGYSVSREKKERFSLILESASTNQTSMYLCASSGISGRAYNEQFFGPGTRLTVL.

The CDR3 protein is CSVLLSQDRGFHEQYF. As DNA, the CDR3 is TGCAGCGTTCTCCTAAGCCAGGACAGGGGTTTCCACGAGCAGTACTTC. This chain joins TRBV29-1 and TRBJ2-7, with 9 bases identical to TRBD1. Looked up from germline, CDR1 is SQVTM and CDR2 is ANQGSEA. The J segment lost 5 bases and the V segment lost 5 bases, leaving 16 bases of the junction unmatched. This CDR3 comprises 16 residues.

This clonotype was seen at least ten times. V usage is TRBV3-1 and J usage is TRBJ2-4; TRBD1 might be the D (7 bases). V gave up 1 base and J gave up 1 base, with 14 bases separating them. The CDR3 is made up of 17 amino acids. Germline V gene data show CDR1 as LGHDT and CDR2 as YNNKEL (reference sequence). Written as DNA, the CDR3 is TGTGCCAGCAGCCAAGTTGCCAGGGGGGCGGCCAAAAACATTCAGTACTTC. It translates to CASSQVARGAAKNIQYF.

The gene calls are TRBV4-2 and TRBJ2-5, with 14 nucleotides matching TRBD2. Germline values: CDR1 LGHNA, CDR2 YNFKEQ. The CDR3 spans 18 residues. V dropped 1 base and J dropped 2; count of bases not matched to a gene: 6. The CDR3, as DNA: TGTGCCAGCAGCCAAGGACTAGCGGGAGGGCGGGTGCAAGAGACCCAGTACTTC. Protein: CASSQGLAGGRVQETQYF.